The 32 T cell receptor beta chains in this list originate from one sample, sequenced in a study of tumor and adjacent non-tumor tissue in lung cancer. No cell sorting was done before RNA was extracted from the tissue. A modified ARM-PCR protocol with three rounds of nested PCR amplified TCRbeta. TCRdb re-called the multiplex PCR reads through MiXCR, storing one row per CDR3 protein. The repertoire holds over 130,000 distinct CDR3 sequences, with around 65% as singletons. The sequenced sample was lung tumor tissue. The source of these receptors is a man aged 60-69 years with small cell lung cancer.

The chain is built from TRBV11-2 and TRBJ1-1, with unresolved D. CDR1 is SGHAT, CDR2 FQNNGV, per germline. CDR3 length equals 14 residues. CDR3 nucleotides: TGTACCAACAGCACAAGGGCCATGGACCCTGAAGCTTTCTTT. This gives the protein CTNSTRAMDPEAFF.

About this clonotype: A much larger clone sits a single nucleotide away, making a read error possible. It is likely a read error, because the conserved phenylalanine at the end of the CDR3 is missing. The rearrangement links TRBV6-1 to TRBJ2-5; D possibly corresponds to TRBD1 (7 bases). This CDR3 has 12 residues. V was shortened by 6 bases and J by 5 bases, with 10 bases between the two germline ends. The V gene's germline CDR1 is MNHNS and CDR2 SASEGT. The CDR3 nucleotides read TGTGCCAGCAGACAGGGGAGGGAGACCCAGTACTCC. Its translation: CASRQGRETQYS.

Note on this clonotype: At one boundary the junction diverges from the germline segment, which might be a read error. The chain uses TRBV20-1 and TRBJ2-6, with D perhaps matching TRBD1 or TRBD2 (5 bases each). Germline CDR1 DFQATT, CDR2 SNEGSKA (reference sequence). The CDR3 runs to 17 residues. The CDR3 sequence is CSAPLGAAVSGTNVLTF. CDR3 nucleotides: TGCAGTGCCCCACTAGGGGCCGCCGTCTCTGGGACCAACGTCCTGACTTTC.

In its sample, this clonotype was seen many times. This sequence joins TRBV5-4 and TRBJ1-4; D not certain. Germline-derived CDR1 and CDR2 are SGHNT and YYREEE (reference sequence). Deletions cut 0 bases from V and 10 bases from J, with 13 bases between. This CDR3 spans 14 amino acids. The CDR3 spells CASSLERSLRKLFF. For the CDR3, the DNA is TGTGCCAGCAGCTTGGAACGGAGTTTGCGAAAACTGTTTTTT.

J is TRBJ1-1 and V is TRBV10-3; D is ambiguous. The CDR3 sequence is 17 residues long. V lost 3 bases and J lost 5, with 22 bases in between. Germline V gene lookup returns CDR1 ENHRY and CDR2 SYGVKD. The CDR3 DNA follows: TGTGCCATCAGTGATCCGGGAGTTCAAACGGGTGTGACTGAAGCTTTCTTT. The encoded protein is CAISDPGVQTGVTEAFF.

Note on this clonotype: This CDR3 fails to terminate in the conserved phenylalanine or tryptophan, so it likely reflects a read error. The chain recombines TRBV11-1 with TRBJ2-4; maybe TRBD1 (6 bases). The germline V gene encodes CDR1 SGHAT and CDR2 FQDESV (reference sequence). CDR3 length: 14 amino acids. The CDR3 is CASSHGQPNNIQYI. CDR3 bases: TGTGCCAGCAGCCACGGACAGCCCAATAACATTCAGTACATC.

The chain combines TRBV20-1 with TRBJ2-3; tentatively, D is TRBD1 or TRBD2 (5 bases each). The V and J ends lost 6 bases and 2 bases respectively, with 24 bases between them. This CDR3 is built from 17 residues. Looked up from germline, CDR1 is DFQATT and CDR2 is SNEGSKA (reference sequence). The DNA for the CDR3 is TGCAGTGCAGAGGGCCCCCCACAGGTATTTGCCACAGATACGCAGTATTTT. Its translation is CSAEGPPQVFATDTQYF.

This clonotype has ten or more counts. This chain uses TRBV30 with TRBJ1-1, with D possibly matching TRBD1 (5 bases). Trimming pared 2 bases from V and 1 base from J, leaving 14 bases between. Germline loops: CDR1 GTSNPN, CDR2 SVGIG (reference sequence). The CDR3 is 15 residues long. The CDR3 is CAWSPWGMGNTEAFF. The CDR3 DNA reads TGTGCCTGGAGTCCATGGGGCATGGGGAACACTGAAGCTTTCTTT.

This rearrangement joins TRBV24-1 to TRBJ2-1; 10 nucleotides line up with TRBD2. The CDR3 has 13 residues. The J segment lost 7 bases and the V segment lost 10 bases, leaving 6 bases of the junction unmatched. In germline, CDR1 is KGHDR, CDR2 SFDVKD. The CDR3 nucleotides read TGTGCCACAGGGCTAGCGGGAGTGAATGAGCAGTTCTTC. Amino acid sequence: CATGLAGVNEQFF.

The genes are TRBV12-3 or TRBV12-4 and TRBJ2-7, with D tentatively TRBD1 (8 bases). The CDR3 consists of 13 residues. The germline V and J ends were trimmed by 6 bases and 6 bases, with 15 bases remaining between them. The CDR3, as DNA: TGTGCCAGCAGCTCCTACAGGGGGGGCGAGCAGTACGTC. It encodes CASSSYRGGEQYV.

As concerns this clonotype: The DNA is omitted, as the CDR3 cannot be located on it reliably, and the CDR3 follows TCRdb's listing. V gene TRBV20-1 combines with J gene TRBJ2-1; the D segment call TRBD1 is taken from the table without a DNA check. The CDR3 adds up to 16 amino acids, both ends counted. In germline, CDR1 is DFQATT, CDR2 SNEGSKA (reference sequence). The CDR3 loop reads CSARVVGQGNHNEHFF.

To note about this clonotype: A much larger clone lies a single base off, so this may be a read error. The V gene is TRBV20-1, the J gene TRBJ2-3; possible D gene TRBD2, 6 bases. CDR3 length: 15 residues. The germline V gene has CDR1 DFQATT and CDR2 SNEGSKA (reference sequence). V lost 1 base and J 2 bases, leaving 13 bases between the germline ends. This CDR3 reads CSARGPREYTDTQYF. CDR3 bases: TGCAGTGCTAGAGGTCCCCGGGAGTACACAGATACGCAGTATTTT.

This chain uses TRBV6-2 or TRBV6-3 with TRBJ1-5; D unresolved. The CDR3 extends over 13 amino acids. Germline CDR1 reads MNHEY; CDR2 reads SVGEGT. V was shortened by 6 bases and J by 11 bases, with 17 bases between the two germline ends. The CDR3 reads CASSPAGTPAQHF. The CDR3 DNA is TGTGCCAGCAGCCCCGCCGGCACCCCAGCCCAGCATTTT.

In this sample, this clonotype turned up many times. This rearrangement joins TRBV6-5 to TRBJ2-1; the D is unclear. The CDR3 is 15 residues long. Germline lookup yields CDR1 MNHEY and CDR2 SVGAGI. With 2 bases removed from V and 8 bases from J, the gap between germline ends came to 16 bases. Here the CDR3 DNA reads TGTGCCAGCAGTTACAAGAGGCTGAAAGGCGATGAGCAGTTCTTC. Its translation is CASSYKRLKGDEQFF.

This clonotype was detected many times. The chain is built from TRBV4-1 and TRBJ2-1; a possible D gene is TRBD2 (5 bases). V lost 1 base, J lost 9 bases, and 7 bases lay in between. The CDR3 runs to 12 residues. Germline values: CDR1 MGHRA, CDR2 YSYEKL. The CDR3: CASSQVAGEQFF. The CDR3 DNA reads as TGCGCCAGCAGCCAAGTGGCGGGTGAGCAGTTCTTC.

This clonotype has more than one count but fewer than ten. CDR3 in amino acids: CASSPGQGGTEAFF. DNA of the CDR3: TGTGCCAGCAGTCCAGGACAGGGCGGCACTGAAGCTTTCTTT. This chain uses TRBV12-3 or TRBV12-4 with TRBJ1-1, with 8 bases identical to TRBD1. Trimming removed 5 bases from V and 4 bases from J; junction bases left unmatched: 6. The CDR3 loop spans 14 amino acids.

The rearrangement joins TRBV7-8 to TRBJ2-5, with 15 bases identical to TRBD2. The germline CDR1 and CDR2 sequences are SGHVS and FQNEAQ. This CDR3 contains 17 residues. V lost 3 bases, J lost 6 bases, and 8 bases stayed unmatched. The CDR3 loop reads CASSFHLGLAGGKTQYF. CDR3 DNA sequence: TGTGCCAGCAGCTTCCACCTAGGACTAGCGGGGGGGAAGACCCAGTACTTC.

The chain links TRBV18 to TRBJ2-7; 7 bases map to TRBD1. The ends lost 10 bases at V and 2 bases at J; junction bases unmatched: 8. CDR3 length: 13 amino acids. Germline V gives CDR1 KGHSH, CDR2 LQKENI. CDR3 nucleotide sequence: TGTGCCAACTCCCGGGGACAGACCTACGAGCAGTACTTC. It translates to CANSRGQTYEQYF.

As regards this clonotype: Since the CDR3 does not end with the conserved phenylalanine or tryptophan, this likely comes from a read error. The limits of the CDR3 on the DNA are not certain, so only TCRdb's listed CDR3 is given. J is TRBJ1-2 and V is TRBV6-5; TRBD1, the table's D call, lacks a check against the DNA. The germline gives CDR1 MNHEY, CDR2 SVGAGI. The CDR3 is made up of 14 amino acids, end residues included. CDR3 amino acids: CASSHRDREYGYTI.

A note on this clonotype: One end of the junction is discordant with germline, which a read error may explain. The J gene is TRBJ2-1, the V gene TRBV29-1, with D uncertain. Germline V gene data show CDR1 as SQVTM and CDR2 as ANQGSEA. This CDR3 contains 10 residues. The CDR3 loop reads CSVGGNEHFF. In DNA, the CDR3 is TGCAGCGTTGGCGGCAATGAGCATTTCTTC.

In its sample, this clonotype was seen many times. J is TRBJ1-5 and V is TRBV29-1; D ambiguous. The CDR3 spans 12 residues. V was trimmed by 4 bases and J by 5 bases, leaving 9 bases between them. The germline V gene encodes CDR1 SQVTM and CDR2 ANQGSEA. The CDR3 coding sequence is TGCAGCGTTGGCGACACTTATCAGCCCCAGCATTTT. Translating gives CSVGDTYQPQHF.

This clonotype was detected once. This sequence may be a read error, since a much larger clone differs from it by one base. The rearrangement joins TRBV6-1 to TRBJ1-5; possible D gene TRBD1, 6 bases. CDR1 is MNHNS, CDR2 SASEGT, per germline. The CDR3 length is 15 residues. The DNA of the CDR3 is TGTACCAGCAGTTCCACAGGGACGTCGAGGCAGCCCCAGCATTTT. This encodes CTSSSTGTSRQPQHF.

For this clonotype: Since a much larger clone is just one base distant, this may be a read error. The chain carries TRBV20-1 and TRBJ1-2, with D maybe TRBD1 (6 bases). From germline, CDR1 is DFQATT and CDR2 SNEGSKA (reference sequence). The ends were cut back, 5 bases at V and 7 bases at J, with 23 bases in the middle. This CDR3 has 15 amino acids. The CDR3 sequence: CSAGPEGGGTAGYTF. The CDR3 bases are TGCAGTGCTGGGCCCGAGGGGGGGGGTACGGCTGGCTACACCTTC.

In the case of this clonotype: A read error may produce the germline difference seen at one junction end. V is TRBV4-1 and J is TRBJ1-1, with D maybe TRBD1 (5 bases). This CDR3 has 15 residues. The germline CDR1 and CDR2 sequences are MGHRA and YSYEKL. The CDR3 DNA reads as TGCGCCAACAGCCAAGACGGCAGGGTAGGGACTGAAGCTTTCTTT. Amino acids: CANSQDGRVGTEAFF.

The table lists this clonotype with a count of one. The CDR3 reads CASSPGAGQGADSYTF. CDR3 nucleotides: TGTGCCAGCAGTCCTGGGGCTGGGCAGGGCGCCGATAGCTACACCTTC. The rearrangement joins TRBV6-1 to TRBJ1-2; D is possibly TRBD1 (5 bases). Trimming stripped 5 bases from V and 9 bases from J, with 25 bases between. CDR1 and CDR2 (germline): MNHNS, SASEGT. CDR3 length equals 16 residues.

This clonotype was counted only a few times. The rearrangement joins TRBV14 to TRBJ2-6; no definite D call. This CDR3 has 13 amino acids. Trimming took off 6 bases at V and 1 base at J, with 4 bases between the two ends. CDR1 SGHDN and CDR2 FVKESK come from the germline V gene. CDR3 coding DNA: TGTGCCAGCAGTCCTTCTGGGGCCAACGTCCTGACTTTC. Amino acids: CASSPSGANVLTF.

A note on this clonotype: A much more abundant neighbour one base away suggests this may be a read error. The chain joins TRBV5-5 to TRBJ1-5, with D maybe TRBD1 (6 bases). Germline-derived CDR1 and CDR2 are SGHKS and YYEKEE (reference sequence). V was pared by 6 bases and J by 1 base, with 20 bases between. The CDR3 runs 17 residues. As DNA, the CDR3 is TGTGCCAGCAACCCTGGACAGTTTCGACCGAGCAATCAGCCCCAGCATTTT. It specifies CASNPGQFRPSNQPQHF.

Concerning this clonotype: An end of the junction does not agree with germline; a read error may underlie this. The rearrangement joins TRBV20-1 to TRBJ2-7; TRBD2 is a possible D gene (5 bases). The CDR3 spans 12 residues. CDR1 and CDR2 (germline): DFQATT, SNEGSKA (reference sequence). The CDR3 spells CNAGLSSYEQYF. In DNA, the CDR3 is TGCAATGCTGGACTTTCCTCCTACGAGCAGTACTTC.

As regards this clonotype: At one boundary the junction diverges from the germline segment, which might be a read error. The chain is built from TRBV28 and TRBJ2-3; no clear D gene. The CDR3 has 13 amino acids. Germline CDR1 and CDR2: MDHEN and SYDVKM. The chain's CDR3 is CASRFYYTDMQYF. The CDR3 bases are TGTGCCAGTCGATTTTACTACACAGATATGCAGTATTTT.

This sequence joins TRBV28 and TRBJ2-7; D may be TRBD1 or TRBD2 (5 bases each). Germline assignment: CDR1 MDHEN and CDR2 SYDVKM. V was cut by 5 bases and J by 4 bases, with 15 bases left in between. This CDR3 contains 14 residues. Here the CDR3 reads CASSPWGSLYEQYF. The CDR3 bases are TGTGCCAGCAGTCCCTGGGGGTCCTTGTACGAGCAGTACTTC. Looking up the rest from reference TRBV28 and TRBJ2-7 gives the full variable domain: DVKVTQSSRYLVKRTGEKVFLECVQDMDHENMFWYRQDPGLGLRLIYFSYDVKMKEKGDIPEGYSVSREKKERFSLILESASTNQTSMYLCASSPWGSLYEQYFGPGTRLTVT.

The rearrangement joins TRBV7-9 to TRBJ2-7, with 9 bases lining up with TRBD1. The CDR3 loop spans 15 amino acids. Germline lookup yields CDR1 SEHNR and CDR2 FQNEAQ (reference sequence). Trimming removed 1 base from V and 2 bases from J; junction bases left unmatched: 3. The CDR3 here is CASSLDGTGTYEQYF. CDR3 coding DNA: TGTGCCAGCAGCTTAGACGGGACAGGGACCTACGAGCAGTACTTC.

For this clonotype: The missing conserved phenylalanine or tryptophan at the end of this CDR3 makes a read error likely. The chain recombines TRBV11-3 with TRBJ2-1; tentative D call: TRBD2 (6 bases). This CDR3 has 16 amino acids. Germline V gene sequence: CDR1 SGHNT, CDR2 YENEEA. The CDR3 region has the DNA TGTGCCAGCAGCTTGGAGGGCAGACTTCATTACAGTGAGCAGTTCTTA. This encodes CASSLEGRLHYSEQFL.